Sequencing of this T cell receptor beta chain was carried out in a study of shared clonotypes between healthy human individuals. Study-wide findings and caveats: In the sorted subsets, rarefaction showed sequencing was incomplete despite large depth.

This table comes from immunoSEQ multiplex PCR, and its TCRdb copy is limited to in-frame clones, with some not included. The sample comprises some 1,400,000 clones, roughly 95% of which are singletons, and over 1% rests with the top ten. Comment on this clone: Its antigen is undetermined.

V was trimmed by 1 base and J by 4 bases, leaving 11 bases between them. The CDR3 runs 14 residues. Germline V CDR1 and CDR2: SGHKS, YYEKEE (reference sequence). Sequencing was carried out using naive CD4+ T cells sorted from blood. Subset reported: CD45RA+ positively selected. The rearrangement uses TRBV5-5 and TRBJ2-5; D may be TRBD2 (5 bases). This TCR was recovered from a man younger than 45 in good health. The CDR3 region is CASSLTRFRETQYF. The CDR3, as DNA: TGTGCCAGCAGCTTGACTAGATTCCGAGAGACCCAGTACTTC.